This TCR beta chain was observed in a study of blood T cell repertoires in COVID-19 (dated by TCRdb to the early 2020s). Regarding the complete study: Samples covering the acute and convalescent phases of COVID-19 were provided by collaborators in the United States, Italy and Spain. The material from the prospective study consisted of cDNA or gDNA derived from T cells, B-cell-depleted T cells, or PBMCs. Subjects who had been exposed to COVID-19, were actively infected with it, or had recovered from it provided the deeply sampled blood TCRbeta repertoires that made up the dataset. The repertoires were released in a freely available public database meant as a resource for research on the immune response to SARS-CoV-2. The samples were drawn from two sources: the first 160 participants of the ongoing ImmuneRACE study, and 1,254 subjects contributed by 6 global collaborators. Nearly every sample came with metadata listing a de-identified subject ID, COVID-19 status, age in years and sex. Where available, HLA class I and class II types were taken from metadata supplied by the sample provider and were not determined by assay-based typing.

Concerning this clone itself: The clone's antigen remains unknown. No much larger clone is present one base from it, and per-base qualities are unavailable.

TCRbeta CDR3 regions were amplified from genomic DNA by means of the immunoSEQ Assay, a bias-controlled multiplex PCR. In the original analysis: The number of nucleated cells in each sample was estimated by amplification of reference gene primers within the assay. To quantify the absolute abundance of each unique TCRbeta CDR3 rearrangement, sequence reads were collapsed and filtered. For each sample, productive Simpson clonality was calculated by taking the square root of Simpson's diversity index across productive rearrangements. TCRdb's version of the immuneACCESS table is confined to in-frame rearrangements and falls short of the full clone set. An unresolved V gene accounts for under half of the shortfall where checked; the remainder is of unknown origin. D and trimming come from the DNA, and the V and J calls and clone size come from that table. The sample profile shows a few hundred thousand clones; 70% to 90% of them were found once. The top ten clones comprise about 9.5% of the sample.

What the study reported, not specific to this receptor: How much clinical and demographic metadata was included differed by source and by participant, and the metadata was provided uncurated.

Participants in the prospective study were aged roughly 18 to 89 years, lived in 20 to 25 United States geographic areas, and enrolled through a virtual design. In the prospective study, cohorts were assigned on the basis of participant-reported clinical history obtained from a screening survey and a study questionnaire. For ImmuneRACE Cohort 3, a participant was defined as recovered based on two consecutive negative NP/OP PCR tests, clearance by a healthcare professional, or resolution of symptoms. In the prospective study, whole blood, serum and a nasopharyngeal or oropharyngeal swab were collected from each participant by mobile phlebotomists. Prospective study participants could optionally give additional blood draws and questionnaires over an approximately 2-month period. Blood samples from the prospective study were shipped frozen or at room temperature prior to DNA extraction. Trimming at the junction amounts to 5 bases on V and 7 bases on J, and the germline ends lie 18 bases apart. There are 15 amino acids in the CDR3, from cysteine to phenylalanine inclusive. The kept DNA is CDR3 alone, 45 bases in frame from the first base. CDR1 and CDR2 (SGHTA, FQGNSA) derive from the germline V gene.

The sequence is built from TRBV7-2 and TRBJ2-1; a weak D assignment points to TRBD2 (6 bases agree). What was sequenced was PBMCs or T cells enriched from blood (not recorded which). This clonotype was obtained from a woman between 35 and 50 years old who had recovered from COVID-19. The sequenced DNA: TGTGCCAGCAGCGGTAGTGGGAGGACCCTGAATGAGCAGTTCTTC. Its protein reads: CASSGSGRTLNEQFF.